These 15 T cell receptor beta chains came from one sample sequenced in a study of Graves' ophthalmopathy and Graves' hyperthyroidism. For repertoire sequencing, the TCR beta CDR3 regions were amplified from RNA transcripts. First-round RT-PCR relied on HTBI primers, and a second-round multiplex PCR came next. TCRdb processed the multiplex PCR reads anew with MiXCR; each CDR3 protein has one entry. The sample has approximately 640,000 distinct CDR3 sequences; 35% to 45% are singletons. Sequencing was performed on peripheral blood. The receptors derive from an adult man with Graves' ophthalmopathy.

This clonotype was observed a few times. This chain uses TRBV6-1 with TRBJ1-6, with 7 bases aligning to TRBD1. The CDR3 loop spans 16 amino acids. V lost 3 bases, J lost 9 bases, and 11 bases stayed unmatched. Germline loops: CDR1 MNHNS, CDR2 SASEGT. The CDR3 sequence: CASSDERQGLSSPLHF. In DNA form, the CDR3 reads TGTGCCAGCAGTGATGAGAGACAGGGATTGAGTTCACCCCTCCACTTT.

Details on this clonotype: Compared with germline, one end of the junction differs, possibly owing to a read error. The chain joins TRBV10-2 to TRBJ2-7; no clear D. In germline, CDR1 is WSHSY, CDR2 SAAADI. This CDR3 has 15 amino acids. For the CDR3, the DNA is TGTGCCAGCAGCCTCGTCCCGGGCCCATCCTACGAGCAGTACTTC. This codes for CASSLVPGPSYEQYF.

Note on this clonotype: The junction shows a germline mismatch at one end, possibly a read error. The chain recombines TRBV10-3 with TRBJ1-4; TRBD1 matches 9 bases. This CDR3 region has 17 residues. Germline CDR1 is ENHRY and CDR2 is SYGVKD. The CDR3 region is CASSKGTGSATNEKLFF. Written as DNA, the CDR3 is TGTGCCAGCAGTAAAGGGACAGGGTCGGCAACTAATGAAAAACTGTTTTTT.

This chain joins TRBV12-3 or TRBV12-4 and TRBJ2-7; D remains ambiguous. The ends were cut back, 2 bases at V and 7 bases at J, with 9 bases in the middle. The length of the CDR3 is 12 residues. In DNA, the CDR3 is TGTGCCAGCAGTTTAATGGATTTGGAGCAGTACTTC. Its protein is CASSLMDLEQYF.

This sequence joins TRBV19 and TRBJ1-1, with 9 bases identical to TRBD1. Germline CDR1 is LNHDA and CDR2 is SQIVND (reference sequence). The CDR3 is made up of 17 amino acids. V dropped 6 bases and J dropped 2; count of bases not matched to a gene: 13. The CDR3 loop is CASSYTGGAVSNTEAFF. The CDR3 DNA is TGTGCCAGTAGCTACACAGGGGGCGCGGTTTCTAACACTGAAGCTTTCTTT.

The chain has TRBV6-4 and TRBJ2-2; weak D call: TRBD2 (5 bases). Germline V gene lookup returns CDR1 MRHNA and CDR2 SNTAGT. V was cut by 6 bases and J by 2 bases, with 13 bases left in between. The CDR3 runs to 15 residues. The CDR3 reads CASRRREGNTGELFF. The CDR3 DNA sequence: TGTGCCAGCAGAAGACGGGAAGGAAACACCGGGGAGCTGTTTTTT.

Remarks on this clonotype: One base away lies a much larger clone, so this may be a sequencing read error. For the CDR3, the DNA is TGTGCCAGCAGTTCCCCTAACCTAGACCATACCTTC. The encoded protein is CASSSPNLDHTF. V is TRBV12-3 or TRBV12-4 and J is TRBJ1-2; no clear D gene. The CDR3 covers 12 residues. V was trimmed by 4 bases and J by 14 bases, leaving 17 bases between them.

Ten or more counts support this clonotype. The chain links TRBV19 to TRBJ1-1, with D unresolved. In germline, CDR1 is LNHDA, CDR2 SQIVND (reference sequence). The CDR3 runs to 12 residues. The CDR3 sequence is CATKSPSTEAFF. CDR3 DNA: TGTGCTACAAAGAGTCCGAGTACTGAAGCTTTCTTT.

The chain is built from TRBV2 and TRBJ2-5; TRBD1 matches at 9 bases. The CDR3 is 14 residues long. Looked up from germline, CDR1 is SNHLY and CDR2 is FYNNEI. V was clipped by 6 bases and J by 5 bases; unmatched bases: 7. CDR3: CASRTGQGKETQYF. CDR3 nucleotides: TGTGCCAGCAGGACGGGACAGGGAAAGGAGACCCAGTACTTC.

To note about this clonotype: Sequence at one end of the junction differs from germline and may be a read error. The J gene is TRBJ1-2, the V gene TRBV10-3; 7 nucleotides agree with TRBD1. The V gene's germline CDR1 is ENHRY and CDR2 SYGVKD. This CDR3 has 15 residues. CDR3 nucleotides: TGTGCCAGCAGTTACACGACAGGGCAGGCGGATGGCTACACCTTC. Its protein is CASSYTTGQADGYTF.

This sequence joins TRBV9 and TRBJ1-5, with 7 bases identical to TRBD1. V lost 4 bases to trimming and J lost 7 bases; unmatched junction nucleotides: 8. This CDR3 spans 14 amino acids. Germline V gives CDR1 SGDLS, CDR2 YYNGEE. The CDR3 loop is CASSPGGAEQPQHF. In DNA form, the CDR3 reads TGTGCCAGCAGCCCAGGGGGGGCGGAACAGCCCCAGCATTTT.

The sample holds many counts of this clonotype. V gene TRBV7-9 combines with J gene TRBJ2-7, with 7 bases identical to TRBD1. This CDR3 is built from 18 residues. The V gene end was trimmed by 5 bases and the J gene end by 0 bases; junction bases not matched to a gene: 16. Germline V gene lookup returns CDR1 SEHNR and CDR2 FQNEAQ (reference sequence). The CDR3 DNA reads TGTGCCAGCAGCCTTTCAGTCCCGGGACAGCTCAGCTCCTACGAGCAGTACTTC. Protein sequence: CASSLSVPGQLSSYEQYF.

In nucleotides, the CDR3 is TGTGCCAGCAGCTTCCCGGGGGGAGCCAATCAGCCCCAGCATTTT. Protein: CASSFPGGANQPQHF. The chain recombines TRBV7-8 with TRBJ1-5; D is perhaps TRBD1 (5 bases). Germline CDR1 SGHVS, CDR2 FQNEAQ. This CDR3 has 15 residues. Trimming removed 3 bases at V and 3 bases at J, with 12 bases between.

The V call is TRBV7-6, the J call TRBJ2-7; TRBD2 might be the D (5 bases). Trimming left V 7 bases short and J 5 bases short, with 18 bases between. Germline CDR1 is SGHVS and CDR2 is FNYEAQ. This CDR3 has 14 amino acids. The CDR3 nucleotides are TGTGCCAGCACGATCGGGATCATTGGTCACGAGCAGTACTTC. Encoded protein: CASTIGIIGHEQYF.

The chain carries TRBV10-3 and TRBJ1-1, with D unresolved. V was trimmed by 10 bases and J by 1 base, leaving 16 bases between them. This CDR3 is 14 amino acids long. The germline CDR1 and CDR2 sequences are ENHRY and SYGVKD. In DNA form, the CDR3 reads TGTGCCAGCATGAGAATTCTCACGAACACTGAAGCTTTCTTT. This sequence encodes CASMRILTNTEAFF.